This T cell receptor (beta chain) came from a study of post-analysis software for immune sequencing data. Looking at the study overall: The cohort encompassed relapsing-remitting, secondary progressive and progressive-relapsing multiple sclerosis disease courses.

There are a few counts of this clonotype. Its antigen is not known. Each TCR beta cDNA library carried unique molecular identifiers. With roughly 0.95 to 11 million T cells as the source, 540,000 or so cDNA molecules resulted. TCRdb reanalysed the PCR reads using MiXCR and keeps one entry per CDR3 protein. Seen here are about 820,000 distinct CDR3 sequences, around 50% observed once, and the top ten hold approximately 4.2%. The CDR3 is 13 residues long. The V gene's germline CDR1 is SGDLS and CDR2 YYNGEE. Trimming took 4 bases from V and 0 from J, leaving 6 bases between them. Findings and limits, study-wide: Roughly 5 TRBV segments occurring more often in patients than controls included TRBV5-6, TRBV5-1 and TRBV20-1. For normalized Chao1 diversity, multiple sclerosis patients scored significantly lower than controls did. Under the F measure, samples that were prepared in one batch clustered strongly together.

This chain connects TRBV9 to TRBJ2-3; D is unclear. The receptor was derived from a girl under 18 with multiple sclerosis. Sequenced sample: blood. In DNA form, the CDR3 reads TGTGCCAGCAGCACCCCTAGCACAGATACGCAGTATTTT. It translates to CASSTPSTDTQYF.